The T cell receptor beta chain described here comes from a study of cytomegalovirus exposure and HLA in healthy donors. General study findings and limits: As a later analysis showed, several of the most significant clusters appeared to be linked to common viral pathogens.

Germline V gives CDR1 KGHSH, CDR2 LQKENI. This CDR3 is 18 amino acids long. V lost 0 bases to trimming and J lost 4 bases; unmatched junction nucleotides: 11. Primers included in the PCR were 60 Vbeta and 13 Jbeta primers. Generated by immunoSEQ multiplex PCR, the TCRdb table keeps only in-frame clones and is missing some. The repertoire holds 180,000 or so clones, with 82% as singletons. Concerning this clone: What it binds is not known.

The sequencing input was PBMCs. The V gene is TRBV18, the J gene TRBJ2-7; the match to TRBD2 covers 11 bases. The receptor was isolated from a man in his forties or fifties in good health and CMV-seronegative. The CDR3, as DNA: TGTGCCAGCTCACCACCGACTAGCGGGACGACCCTGGGATACGAGCAGTACTTC. Amino acid sequence: CASSPPTSGTTLGYEQYF.